This TCR beta chain was observed in a study of cytomegalovirus exposure and HLA in healthy donors. Sequencing was performed with immunoSEQ multiplex PCR; in TCRdb, only in-frame clones are kept and a portion is missing. Of about 130,000 clones in the sample, roughly 87% were seen once. V shed 0 bases, J shed 0 bases, and the junction held 2 bases outside the gene matches. The CDR3 contains 16 residues. The germline CDR1 and CDR2 sequences are KGHSH and LQKENI. This receptor was obtained from a woman younger than 35 in good health and CMV-seronegative. Source material: PBMCs. The chain employs TRBV18 and TRBJ2-3; TRBD1 agrees at 8 bases. The CDR3 DNA is TGTGCCAGCTCACCACCCCGGGACAGGAGCACAGATACGCAGTATTTT. It translates to CASSPPRDRSTDTQYF.